The 10 T cell receptor beta chains below all came from one sample that was sequenced in a study of blood T cells in healthy people across ages. It was with a sample-barcoded 5' primer and a J-beta primer mix that a second PCR of about 7 to 12 cycles was run. TCRdb itself ran the 5' RACE reads through MiXCR, one entry per CDR3 protein. The sample has hundreds of thousands of distinct CDR3 sequences; roughly 53% are singletons. Sequencing input: blood. These receptors all stem from a man in his sixties in good health.

The chain links TRBV12-3 or TRBV12-4 to TRBJ2-1, with D possibly being TRBD2 (6 bases). The CDR3 runs 18 residues. With 10 bases removed from V and 0 bases from J, the gap between germline ends came to 25 bases. The CDR3 loop reads CATSSRGASGGSYNEQFF. CDR3 nucleotides: TGTGCCACCAGCTCGAGGGGCGCCTCCGGGGGCTCCTACAATGAGCAGTTCTTC.

In regard to this clonotype: A read error may be the cause here, since a much bigger clone is one base away. This chain links TRBV29-1 with TRBJ2-5, with 7 bases lining up with TRBD1. Germline CDR1 SQVTM, CDR2 ANQGSEA. CDR3 length equals 12 residues. CDR3 bases: TGCAGCGTTCGACAGGGAAGGGAGACCCGGTACTTC. Amino acids: CSVRQGRETRYF.

The chain uses TRBV18 and TRBJ2-3; D unresolved. Germline-derived CDR1 and CDR2 are KGHSH and LQKENI. Trimming removed 3 bases at V and 6 bases at J, with 13 bases between. This CDR3 comprises 14 residues. The CDR3 protein is CASSPGLTVDTQYF. CDR3 sequence (DNA): TGTGCCAGCTCACCGGGTCTCACCGTGGATACGCAGTATTTT.

The rearrangement joins TRBV7-9 to TRBJ2-6; 10 nucleotides align to TRBD1. V dropped 5 bases and J dropped 2; count of bases not matched to a gene: 6. The CDR3 runs to 17 residues. Germline assignment: CDR1 SEHNR and CDR2 FQNEAQ (reference sequence). CDR3 sequence reads: CASSRQGAAPGANVLTF. In DNA, the CDR3 is TGTGCCAGCAGCAGACAGGGGGCAGCTCCTGGGGCCAACGTCCTGACTTTC.

This sequence joins TRBV2 and TRBJ2-1, with D perhaps matching TRBD1 (6 bases). From germline, CDR1 is SNHLY and CDR2 FYNNEI. The V end lost 6 bases, the J end lost 6 bases, and 12 bases lay between the germline ends. CDR3 length equals 13 residues. The DNA for the CDR3 is TGTGCCAGCAGGGACAGAGACGTCAATGAGCAGTTCTTC. It codes for CASRDRDVNEQFF.

Concerning this clonotype: A much larger clone lies one base from this, so it may be a read error. V usage is TRBV5-8 and J usage is TRBJ2-5; D tentatively reads TRBD1 or TRBD2 (5 bases each). Per germline, CDR1 SGHTS and CDR2 YDEGEE. This CDR3 has 15 amino acids. CDR3 residues: CASSPGTADRETRYF. Here the CDR3 DNA reads TGTGCCAGCAGCCCGGGGACGGCGGATCGAGAGACCCGGTACTTC.

The V gene is TRBV6-5, the J gene TRBJ2-7; no clear D. V gave up 2 bases and J gave up 2 bases, with 10 bases separating them. The germline V gene encodes CDR1 MNHEY and CDR2 SVGAGI. This CDR3 region has 14 residues. CDR3: CASSYTDGTYEQYF. The CDR3 nucleotides read TGTGCCAGCAGTTACACCGACGGTACCTACGAGCAGTACTTC.

The chain links TRBV4-1 to TRBJ1-2, with D unclear. V was pared by 0 bases and J by 8 bases, with 16 bases between. Germline V CDR1 and CDR2: MGHRA, YSYEKL. The CDR3 sequence is 15 residues long. Here the CDR3 reads CASSQDLLRPSGYTF. The CDR3 DNA reads TGCGCCAGCAGCCAAGATCTATTACGTCCCTCAGGCTACACCTTC.

The chain is built from TRBV19 and TRBJ2-7; D might be TRBD2 (6 bases). The germline CDR1 and CDR2 sequences are LNHDA and SQIVND (reference sequence). V was clipped by 5 bases and J by 6 bases, with 14 bases between them. CDR3 size: 13 residues. CDR3 sequence reads: CASSETRGREQYF. The CDR3 nucleotides read TGTGCCAGTAGTGAGACTAGGGGTCGCGAGCAGTACTTC.

The rearrangement joins TRBV5-1 to TRBJ2-5; 8 nucleotides align to TRBD2. J was trimmed by 5 bases and V by 0 bases; bases with no gene match: 9. CDR1 SGHRS and CDR2 YFSETQ come from the germline V gene. This CDR3 comprises 16 residues. The CDR3 nucleotides are TGCGCCAGCAGCTTGGTGCCGGGGGGGCCTCTGGAGACCCAGTACTTC. It yields the protein CASSLVPGGPLETQYF.